This T cell receptor (beta chain) was identified in a study of beta chain features in type 1 diabetes. Study-level results: Shorter TCRB CDR3s, moderately but significantly so, were found in Type 1 diabetes patients in all four CD4+ subsets. Any role of HLA type in TCRB rearrangement remained unresolved here. The study notes PCR might favor shorter templates equally in patients and controls. For type 1 diabetes patients, VDJ junctions showed fewer insertions and more deletions.

The CDR3 extends over 14 amino acids. V lost 2 bases and J lost 2; bases outside the gene matches: 1. The V gene's germline CDR1 is KGHSH and CDR2 LQKENI. The sample holds a few counts of this clone. No antigen is known for it. All of the isolated RNA was reverse transcribed, so expressed TCRB transcripts were sequenced. The repertoire was sequenced with immunoSEQ multiplex PCR; TCRdb's copy has only in-frame clones and lacks some. The sample contains a few hundred thousand clones, roughly 11% of which appear only once. The clonotype originates from a man aged 30 to 39 with type 1 diabetes. The chain is built from TRBV18 and TRBJ2-7; 9 bases line up with TRBD2. Material for sequencing was naive CD4+ T cells from blood. For the CDR3, the DNA is TGTGCCAGCTCACCAGCGGGGGGGACCTACGAGCAGTACTTC. As protein: CASSPAGGTYEQYF.